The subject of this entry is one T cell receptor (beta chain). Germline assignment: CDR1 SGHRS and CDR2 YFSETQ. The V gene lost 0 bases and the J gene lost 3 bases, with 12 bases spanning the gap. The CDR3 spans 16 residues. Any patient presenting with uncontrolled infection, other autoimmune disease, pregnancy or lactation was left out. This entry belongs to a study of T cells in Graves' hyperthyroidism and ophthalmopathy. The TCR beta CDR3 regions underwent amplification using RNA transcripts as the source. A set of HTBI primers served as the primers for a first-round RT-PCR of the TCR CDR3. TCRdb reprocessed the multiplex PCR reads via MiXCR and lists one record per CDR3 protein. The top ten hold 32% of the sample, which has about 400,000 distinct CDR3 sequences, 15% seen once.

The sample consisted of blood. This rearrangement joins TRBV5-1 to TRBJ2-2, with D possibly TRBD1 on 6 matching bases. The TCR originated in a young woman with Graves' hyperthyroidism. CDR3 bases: TGCGCCAGCAGCTTGGCATCAGGGGCGGACACCGGGGAGCTGTTTTTT. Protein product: CASSLASGADTGELFF.